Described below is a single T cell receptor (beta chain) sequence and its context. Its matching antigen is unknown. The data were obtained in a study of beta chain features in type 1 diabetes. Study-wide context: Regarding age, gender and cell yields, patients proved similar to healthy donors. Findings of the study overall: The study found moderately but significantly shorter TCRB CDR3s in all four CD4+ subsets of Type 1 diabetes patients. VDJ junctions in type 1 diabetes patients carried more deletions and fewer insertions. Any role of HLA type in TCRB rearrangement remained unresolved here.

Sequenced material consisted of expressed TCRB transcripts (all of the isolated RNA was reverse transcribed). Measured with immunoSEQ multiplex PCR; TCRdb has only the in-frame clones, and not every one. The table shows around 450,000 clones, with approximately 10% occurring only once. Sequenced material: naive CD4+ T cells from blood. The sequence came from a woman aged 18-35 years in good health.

The CDR3 DNA is TGTGCCAGCAGTAAATGGGGGTTCCAAGAGACCCAGTACTTC. Translating gives CASSKWGFQETQYF. The chain combines TRBV28 with TRBJ2-5; D could derive from TRBD1 or TRBD2 (5 bases each). CDR1 is MDHEN and CDR2 is SYDVKM in the germline V gene. The CDR3 runs 14 residues. V was clipped by 5 bases and J by 1 base, with 11 bases between them.